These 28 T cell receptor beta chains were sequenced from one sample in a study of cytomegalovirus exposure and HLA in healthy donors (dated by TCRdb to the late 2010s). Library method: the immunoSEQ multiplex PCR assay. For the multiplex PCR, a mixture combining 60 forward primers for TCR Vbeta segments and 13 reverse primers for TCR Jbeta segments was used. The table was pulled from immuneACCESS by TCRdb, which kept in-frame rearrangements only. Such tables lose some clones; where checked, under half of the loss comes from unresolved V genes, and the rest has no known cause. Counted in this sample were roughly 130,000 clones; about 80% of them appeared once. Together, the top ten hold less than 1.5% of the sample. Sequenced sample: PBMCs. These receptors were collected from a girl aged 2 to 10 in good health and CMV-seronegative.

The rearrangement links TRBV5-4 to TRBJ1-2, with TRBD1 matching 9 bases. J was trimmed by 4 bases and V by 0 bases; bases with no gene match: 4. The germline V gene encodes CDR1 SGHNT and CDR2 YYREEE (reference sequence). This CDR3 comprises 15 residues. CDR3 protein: CASSLDGQGFYGYTF. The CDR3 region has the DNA TGTGCCAGCAGCTTGGACGGACAGGGGTTCTATGGCTACACCTTC. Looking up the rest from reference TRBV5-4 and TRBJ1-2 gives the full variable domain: ETGVTQSPTHLIKTRGQQVTLRCSSQSGHNTVSWYQQALGQGPQFIFQYYREEENGRGNFPPRFSGLQFPNYSSELNVNALELDDSALYLCASSLDGQGFYGYTFGSGTRLTVV.

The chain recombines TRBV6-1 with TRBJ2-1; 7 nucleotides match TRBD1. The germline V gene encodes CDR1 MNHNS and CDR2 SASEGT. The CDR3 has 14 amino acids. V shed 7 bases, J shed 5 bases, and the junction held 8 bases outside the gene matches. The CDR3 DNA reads TGTGCCAGCATTAGGGACAGCTTGCACAATGAGCAGTTCTTC. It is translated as CASIRDSLHNEQFF.

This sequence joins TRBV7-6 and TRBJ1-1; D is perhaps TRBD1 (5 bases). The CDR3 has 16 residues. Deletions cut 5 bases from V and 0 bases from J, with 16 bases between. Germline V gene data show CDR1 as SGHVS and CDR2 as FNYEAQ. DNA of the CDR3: TGTGCCAGCAGCCTAGGAGCAGGGAGGATGAACACTGAAGCTTTCTTT. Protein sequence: CASSLGAGRMNTEAFF.

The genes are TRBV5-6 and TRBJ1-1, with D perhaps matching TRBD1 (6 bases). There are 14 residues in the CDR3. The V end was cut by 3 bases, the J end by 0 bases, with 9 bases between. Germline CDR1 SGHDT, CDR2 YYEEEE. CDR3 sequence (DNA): TGTGCCAGCAGCTACGGACAGCTGAACACTGAAGCTTTCTTT. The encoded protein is CASSYGQLNTEAFF.

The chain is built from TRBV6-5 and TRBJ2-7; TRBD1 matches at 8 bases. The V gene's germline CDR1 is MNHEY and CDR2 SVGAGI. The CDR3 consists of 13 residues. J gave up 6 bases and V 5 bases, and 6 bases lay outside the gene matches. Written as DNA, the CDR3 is TGTGCCAGCAGTCGGACAGGGCATGGCGAGCAGTACTTC. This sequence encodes CASSRTGHGEQYF.

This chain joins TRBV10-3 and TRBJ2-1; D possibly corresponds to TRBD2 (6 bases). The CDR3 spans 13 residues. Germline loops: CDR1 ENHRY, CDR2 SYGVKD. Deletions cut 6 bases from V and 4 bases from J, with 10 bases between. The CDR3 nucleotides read TGTGCCATCAGGGGACTTGATTACAATGAGCAGTTCTTC. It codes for CAIRGLDYNEQFF.

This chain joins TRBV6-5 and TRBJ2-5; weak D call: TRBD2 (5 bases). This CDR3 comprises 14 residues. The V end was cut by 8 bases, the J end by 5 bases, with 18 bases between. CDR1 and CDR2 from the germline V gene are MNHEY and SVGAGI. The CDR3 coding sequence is TGTGCCAGCTCCTCCGGGAAGGGCGGGGAGACCCAGTACTTC. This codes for CASSSGKGGETQYF.

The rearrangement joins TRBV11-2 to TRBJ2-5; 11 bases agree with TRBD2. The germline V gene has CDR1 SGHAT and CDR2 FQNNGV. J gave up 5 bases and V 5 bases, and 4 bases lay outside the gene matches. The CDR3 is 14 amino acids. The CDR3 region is CASSLAGGSETQYF. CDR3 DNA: TGTGCCAGCAGCCTAGCGGGGGGTTCGGAGACCCAGTACTTC.

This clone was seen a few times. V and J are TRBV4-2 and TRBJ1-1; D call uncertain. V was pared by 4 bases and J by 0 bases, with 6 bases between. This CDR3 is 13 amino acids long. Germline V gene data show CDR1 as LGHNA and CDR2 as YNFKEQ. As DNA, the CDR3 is TGTGCCAGCAGCCGAGGGATGAACACTGAAGCTTTCTTT. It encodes CASSRGMNTEAFF.

This chain's CDR3 is CASSSSSGRAGNEQFF. CDR3 sequence (DNA): TGTGCCAGCAGCTCCTCTAGCGGGAGGGCGGGTAATGAGCAGTTCTTC. The chain carries TRBV11-2 and TRBJ2-1; 12 nucleotides align to TRBD2. Germline trimming cut 4 bases from V and 7 bases from J; bases unmatched to any gene: 8. Germline V gene data show CDR1 as SGHAT and CDR2 as FQNNGV. The CDR3 is 16 residues long.

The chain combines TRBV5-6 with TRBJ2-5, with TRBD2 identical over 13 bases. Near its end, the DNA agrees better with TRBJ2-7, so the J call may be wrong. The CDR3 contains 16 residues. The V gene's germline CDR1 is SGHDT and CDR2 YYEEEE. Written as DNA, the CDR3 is TGTGCCAGCAGCCTGGGACTAGCGGGAAGGTCCTACGAGCAGTACTTC. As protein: CASSLGLAGRSYEQYF.

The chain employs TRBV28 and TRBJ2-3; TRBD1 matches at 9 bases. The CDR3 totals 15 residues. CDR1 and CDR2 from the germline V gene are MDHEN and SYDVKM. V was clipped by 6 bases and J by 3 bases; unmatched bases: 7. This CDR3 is CASRSDRGWTDTQYF. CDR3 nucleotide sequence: TGTGCCAGCAGGTCGGACAGGGGTTGGACAGATACGCAGTATTTT.

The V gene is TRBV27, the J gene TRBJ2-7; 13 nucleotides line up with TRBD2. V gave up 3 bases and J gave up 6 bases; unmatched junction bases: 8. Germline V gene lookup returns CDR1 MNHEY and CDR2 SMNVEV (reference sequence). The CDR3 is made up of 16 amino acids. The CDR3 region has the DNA TGTGCCAGCAGTTTTTACCCCGGACTAGCGGGAGCCGAGCAGTACTTC. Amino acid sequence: CASSFYPGLAGAEQYF.

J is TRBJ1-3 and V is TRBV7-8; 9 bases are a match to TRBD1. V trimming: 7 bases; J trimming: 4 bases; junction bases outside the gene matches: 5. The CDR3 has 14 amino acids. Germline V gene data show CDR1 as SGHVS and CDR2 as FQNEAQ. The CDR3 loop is CASIPDRGGNTIYF. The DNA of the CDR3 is TGTGCCAGCATCCCGGACAGGGGCGGAAACACCATATATTTT. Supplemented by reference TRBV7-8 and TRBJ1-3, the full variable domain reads GAGVSQSPRYKVAKRGQDVALRCDPISGHVSLFWYQQALGQGPEFLTYFQNEAQLDKSGLPSDRFFAERPEGSVSTLKIQRTQQEDSAVYLCASIPDRGGNTIYFGEGSWLTVV.

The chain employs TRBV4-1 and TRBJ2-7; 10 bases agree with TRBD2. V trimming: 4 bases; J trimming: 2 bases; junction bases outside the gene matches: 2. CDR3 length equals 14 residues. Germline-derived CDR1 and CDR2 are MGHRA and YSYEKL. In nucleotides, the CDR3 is TGCGCCAGCAGCCCCGGACTAGCGGCCTACGAGCAGTACTTC. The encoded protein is CASSPGLAAYEQYF.

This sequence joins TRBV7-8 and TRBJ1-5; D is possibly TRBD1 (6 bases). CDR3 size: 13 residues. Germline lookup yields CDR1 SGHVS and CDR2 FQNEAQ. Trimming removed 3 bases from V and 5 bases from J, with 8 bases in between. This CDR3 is CASSFAGDQPQHF. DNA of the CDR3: TGTGCCAGCAGCTTTGCAGGGGATCAGCCCCAGCATTTT.

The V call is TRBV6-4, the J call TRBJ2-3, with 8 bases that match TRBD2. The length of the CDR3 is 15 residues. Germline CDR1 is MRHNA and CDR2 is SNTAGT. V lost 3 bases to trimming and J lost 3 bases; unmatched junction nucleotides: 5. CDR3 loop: CASSERAGDTDTQYF. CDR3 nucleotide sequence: TGTGCCAGCAGTGAACGAGCGGGAGATACAGATACGCAGTATTTT.

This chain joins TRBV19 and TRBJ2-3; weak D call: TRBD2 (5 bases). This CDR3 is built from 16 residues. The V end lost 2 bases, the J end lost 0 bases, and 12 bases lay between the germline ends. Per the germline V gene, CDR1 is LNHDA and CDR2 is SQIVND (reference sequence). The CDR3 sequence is CASSIWERTSTDTQYF. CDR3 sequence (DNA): TGTGCCAGTAGTATATGGGAGCGGACTAGCACAGATACGCAGTATTTT.

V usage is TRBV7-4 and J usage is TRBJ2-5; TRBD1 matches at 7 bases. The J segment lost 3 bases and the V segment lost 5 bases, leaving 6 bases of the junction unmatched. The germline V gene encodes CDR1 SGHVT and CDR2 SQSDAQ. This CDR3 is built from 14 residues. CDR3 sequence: CASSQLQGKETQYF. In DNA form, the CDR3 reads TGTGCCAGCAGCCAATTACAGGGGAAAGAGACCCAGTACTTC.

The CDR3 sequence is CASSVGSGRYQPQHF. The CDR3 DNA follows: TGTGCCAGCAGCGTAGGATCAGGCCGATATCAGCCCCAGCATTTT. The rearrangement joins TRBV9 to TRBJ1-5, with D unresolved. Deletions cut 0 bases from V and 5 bases from J, with 12 bases between. This CDR3 region has 15 residues. Germline CDR1 SGDLS, CDR2 YYNGEE.

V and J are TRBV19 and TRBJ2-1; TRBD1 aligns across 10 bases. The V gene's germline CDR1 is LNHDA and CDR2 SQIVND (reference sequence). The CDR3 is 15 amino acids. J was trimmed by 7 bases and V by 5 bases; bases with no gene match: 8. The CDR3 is CASSSPGQGRNEQFF. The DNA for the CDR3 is TGTGCCAGTAGTTCTCCGGGACAGGGGAGAAATGAGCAGTTCTTC.

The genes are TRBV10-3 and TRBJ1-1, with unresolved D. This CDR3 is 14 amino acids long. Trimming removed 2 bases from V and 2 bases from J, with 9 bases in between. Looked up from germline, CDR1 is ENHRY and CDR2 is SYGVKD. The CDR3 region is CAISEGAVNTEAFF. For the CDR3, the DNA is TGTGCCATCAGTGAGGGTGCAGTAAACACTGAAGCTTTCTTT.

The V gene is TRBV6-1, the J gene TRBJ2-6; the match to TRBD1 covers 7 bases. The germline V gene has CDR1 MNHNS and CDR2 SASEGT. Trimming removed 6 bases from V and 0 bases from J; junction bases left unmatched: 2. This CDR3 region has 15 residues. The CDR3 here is CASRTGISGANVLTF. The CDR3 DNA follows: TGTGCCAGCAGGACAGGGATCTCTGGGGCCAACGTCCTGACTTTC.

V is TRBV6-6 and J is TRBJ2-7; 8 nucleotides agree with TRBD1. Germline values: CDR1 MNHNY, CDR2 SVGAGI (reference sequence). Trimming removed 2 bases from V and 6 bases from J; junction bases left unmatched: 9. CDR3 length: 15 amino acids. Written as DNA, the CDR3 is TGTGCCAGCAGTTACACCGCGGGACAGGTCCCCGAGCAGTACTTC. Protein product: CASSYTAGQVPEQYF.

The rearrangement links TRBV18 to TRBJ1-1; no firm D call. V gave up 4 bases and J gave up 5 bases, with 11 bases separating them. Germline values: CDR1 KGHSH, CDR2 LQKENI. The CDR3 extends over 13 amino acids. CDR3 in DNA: TGTGCCAGCTCACTCCGGGAAGAAACTGAAGCTTTCTTT. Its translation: CASSLREETEAFF.

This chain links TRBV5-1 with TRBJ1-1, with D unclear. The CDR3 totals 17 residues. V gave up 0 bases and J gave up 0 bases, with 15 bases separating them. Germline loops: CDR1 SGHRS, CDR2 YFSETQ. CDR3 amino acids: CASSLAGISIMNTEAFF. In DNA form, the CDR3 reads TGCGCCAGCAGCTTGGCGGGTATCTCCATTATGAACACTGAAGCTTTCTTT.

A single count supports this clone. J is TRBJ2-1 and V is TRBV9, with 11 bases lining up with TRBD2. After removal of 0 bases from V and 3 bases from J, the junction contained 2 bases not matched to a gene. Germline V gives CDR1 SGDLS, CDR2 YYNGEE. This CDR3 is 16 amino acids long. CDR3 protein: CASSVAGTSGYNEQFF. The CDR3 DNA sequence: TGTGCCAGCAGCGTAGCCGGGACTAGCGGCTACAATGAGCAGTTCTTC.

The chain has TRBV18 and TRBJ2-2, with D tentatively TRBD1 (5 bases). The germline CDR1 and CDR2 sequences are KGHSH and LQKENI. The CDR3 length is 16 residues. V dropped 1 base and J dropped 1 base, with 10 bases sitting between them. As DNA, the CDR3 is TGTGCCAGCTCACCACAGCCCAGGGAGAACACCGGGGAGCTGTTTTTT. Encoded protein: CASSPQPRENTGELFF.